This TCR beta chain was observed in a study of memory CD4+ T cells and cytomegalovirus serostatus. Using immunoSEQ multiplex PCR, the repertoire was profiled, and TCRdb retains in-frame clones only, with some absent. This table has 56,000 or so clones, over 80% appearing once. This CDR3 is 14 amino acids long. Trimming shortened V by 0 bases and J by 4 bases, and 10 bases separated the two germline ends. CDR1 and CDR2 from the germline V gene are LGHNA and YSLEER. The sort gate was single viable CD3+CD4+CD8-CD45RO+ cells for memory CD4+ T cells. The J gene is TRBJ2-7, the V gene TRBV4-3; D is possibly TRBD1 (6 bases). Sequenced sample: memory CD4+ T cells from blood. The TCR originated in an adult in good health and CMV-seronegative. CDR3 region: CASSQDRGSYEQYF. The CDR3 region has the DNA TGCGCCAGCAGCCAAGACAGGGGATCATACGAGCAGTACTTC.